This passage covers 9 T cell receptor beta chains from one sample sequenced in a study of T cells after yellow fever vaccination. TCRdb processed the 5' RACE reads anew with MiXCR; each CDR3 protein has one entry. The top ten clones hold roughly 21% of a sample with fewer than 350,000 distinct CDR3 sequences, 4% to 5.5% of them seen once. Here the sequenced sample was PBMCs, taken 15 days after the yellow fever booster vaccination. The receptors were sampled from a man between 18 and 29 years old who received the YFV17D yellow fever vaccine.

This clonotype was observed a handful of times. Here the CDR3 DNA reads TGCAGTGCCGTAGGACCCCTTAAGTGGCAGCCCCAGCATTTT. Amino acids: CSAVGPLKWQPQHF. The chain uses TRBV20-1 and TRBJ1-5; D unclear. Germline V gene lookup returns CDR1 DFQATT and CDR2 SNEGSKA (reference sequence). V lost 6 bases to trimming and J lost 7 bases, with 19 bases between them. This CDR3 has 14 residues.

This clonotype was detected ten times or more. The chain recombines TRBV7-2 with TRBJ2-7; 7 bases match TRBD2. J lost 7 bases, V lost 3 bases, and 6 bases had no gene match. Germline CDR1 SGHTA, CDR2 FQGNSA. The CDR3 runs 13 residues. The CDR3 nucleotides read TGTGCCAGCAGCTTTAACAAAGCGGGGGAGCAGTACTTC. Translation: CASSFNKAGEQYF. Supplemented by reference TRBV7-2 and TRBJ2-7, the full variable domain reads GAGVSQSPSNKVTEKGKDVELRCDPISGHTALYWYRQSLGQGLEFLIYFQGNSAPDKSGLPSDRFSAERTGGSVSTLTIQRTQQEDSAVYLCASSFNKAGEQYFGPGTRLTVT.

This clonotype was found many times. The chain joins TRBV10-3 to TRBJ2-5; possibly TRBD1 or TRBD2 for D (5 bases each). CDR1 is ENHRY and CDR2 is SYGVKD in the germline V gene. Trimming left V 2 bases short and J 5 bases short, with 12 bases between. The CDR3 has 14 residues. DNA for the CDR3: TGTGCCATCAGTGAGAAGGCAGGGACCGAGACCCAGTACTTC. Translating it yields CAISEKAGTETQYF.

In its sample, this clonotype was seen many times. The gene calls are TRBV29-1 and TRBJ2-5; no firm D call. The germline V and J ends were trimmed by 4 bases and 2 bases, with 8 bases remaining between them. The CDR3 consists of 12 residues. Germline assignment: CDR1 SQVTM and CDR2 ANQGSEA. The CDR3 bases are TGCAGCGTTGGTGGCGTTCAAGAGACCCAGTACTTC. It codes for CSVGGVQETQYF.

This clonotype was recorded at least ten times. The CDR3 reads CASSSGLAGTTSYEQYF. The CDR3, as DNA: TGTGCCAGCAGCTCCGGACTAGCGGGGACTACTTCCTACGAGCAGTACTTC. V and J are TRBV11-2 and TRBJ2-7, with TRBD2 matching 12 bases. CDR1 is SGHAT and CDR2 is FQNNGV in the germline V gene. Losses at the gene ends were 4 bases for V and 1 base for J; bases not matched to a gene: 8. CDR3 size: 17 residues.

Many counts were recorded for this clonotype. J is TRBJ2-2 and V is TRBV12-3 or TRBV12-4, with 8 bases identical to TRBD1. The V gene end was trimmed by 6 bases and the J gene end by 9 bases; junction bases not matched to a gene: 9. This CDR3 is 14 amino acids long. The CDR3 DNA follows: TGTGCCAGCAGACTCGGACAGGGAAGGCGGGAGCTGTTTTTT. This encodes CASRLGQGRRELFF.

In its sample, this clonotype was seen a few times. The CDR3 loop is CASTIGYSNEEFF. In DNA form, the CDR3 reads TGTGCCAGCACCATCGGGTACTCCAACGAGGAGTTCTTC. This chain links TRBV6-6 with TRBJ2-1, with D hard to call. Trimming took off 7 bases at V and 14 bases at J, with 21 bases between the two ends. CDR3 length: 13 amino acids. The V gene's germline CDR1 is MNHNY and CDR2 SVGAGI (reference sequence).

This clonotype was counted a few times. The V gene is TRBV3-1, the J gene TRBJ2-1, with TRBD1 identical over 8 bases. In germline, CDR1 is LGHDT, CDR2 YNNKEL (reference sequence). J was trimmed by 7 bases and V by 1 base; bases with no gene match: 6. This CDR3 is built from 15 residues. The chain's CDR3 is CASSQGYRGENEQFF. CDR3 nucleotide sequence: TGTGCCAGCAGCCAAGGTTACAGGGGGGAAAATGAGCAGTTCTTC.

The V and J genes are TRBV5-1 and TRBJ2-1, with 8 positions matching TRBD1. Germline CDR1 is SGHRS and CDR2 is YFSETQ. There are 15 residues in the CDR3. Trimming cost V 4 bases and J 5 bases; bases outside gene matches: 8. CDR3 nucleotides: TGCGCCAGCAGCCTCCGACAGGGGTGGAACAATGAGCAGTTCTTC. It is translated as CASSLRQGWNNEQFF.